This paragraph reports one TCR beta chain. Data came from immunoSEQ multiplex PCR; TCRdb stores just in-frame clones and leaves some out. The table lists tens of thousands of clones, about 90% of them singletons, with 1.9% in the top ten. The data are from a study of blood T cell repertoires in COVID-19. Overall study: There were acute and convalescent COVID-19 samples, and they came from the United States, Italy and Spain.

This receptor was taken from an elderly woman with active or convalescent COVID-19. Sequencing was carried out using peripheral blood.

This chain's CDR3 is CASSLGTGLVYEQYF. CDR3 sequence (DNA): TGTGCCAGCAGCTTAGGGACAGGGCTGGTCTACGAGCAGTACTTC. This sequence joins TRBV7-2 and TRBJ2-7, with TRBD1 matching 8 bases. J gave up 3 bases and V 1 base, and 5 bases lay outside the gene matches. This CDR3 region has 15 residues. CDR1 and CDR2 (germline): SGHTA, FQGNSA. Supplemented by reference TRBV7-2 and TRBJ2-7, the full variable domain reads GAGVSQSPSNKVTEKGKDVELRCDPISGHTALYWYRQSLGQGLEFLIYFQGNSAPDKSGLPSDRFSAERTGGSVSTLTIQRTQQEDSAVYLCASSLGTGLVYEQYFGPGTRLTVT.